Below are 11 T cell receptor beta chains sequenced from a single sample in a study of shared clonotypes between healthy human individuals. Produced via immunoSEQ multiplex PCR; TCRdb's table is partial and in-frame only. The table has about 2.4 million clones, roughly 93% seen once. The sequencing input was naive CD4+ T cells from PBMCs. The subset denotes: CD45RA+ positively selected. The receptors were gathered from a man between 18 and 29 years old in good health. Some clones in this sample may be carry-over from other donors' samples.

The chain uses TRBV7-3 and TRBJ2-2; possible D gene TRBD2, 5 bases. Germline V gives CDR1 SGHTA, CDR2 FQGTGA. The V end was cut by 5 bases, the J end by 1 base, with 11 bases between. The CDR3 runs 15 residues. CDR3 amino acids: CASSPMRVNTGELFF. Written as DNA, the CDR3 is TGTGCCAGCAGCCCCATGAGGGTGAACACCGGGGAGCTGTTTTTT.

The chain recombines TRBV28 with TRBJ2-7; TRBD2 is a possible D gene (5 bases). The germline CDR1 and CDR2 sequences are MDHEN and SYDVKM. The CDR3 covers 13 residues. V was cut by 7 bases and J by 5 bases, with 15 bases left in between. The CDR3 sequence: CASKRLAGDEQYF. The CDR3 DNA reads TGTGCCAGCAAGAGGCTAGCAGGCGACGAGCAGTACTTC. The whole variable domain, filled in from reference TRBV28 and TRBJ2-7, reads DVKVTQSSRYLVKRTGEKVFLECVQDMDHENMFWYRQDPGLGLRLIYFSYDVKMKEKGDIPEGYSVSREKKERFSLILESASTNQTSMYLCASKRLAGDEQYFGPGTRLTVT.

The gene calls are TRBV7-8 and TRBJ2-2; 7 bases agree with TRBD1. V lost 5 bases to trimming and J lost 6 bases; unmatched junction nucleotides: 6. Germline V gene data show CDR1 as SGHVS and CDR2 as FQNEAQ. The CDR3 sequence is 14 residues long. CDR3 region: CASSPGTVSGELFF. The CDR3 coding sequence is TGTGCCAGCAGCCCGGGGACAGTGTCCGGGGAGCTGTTTTTT.

The CDR3 sequence is CATHPTGGSYNEQFF. For the CDR3, the DNA is TGTGCCACCCATCCAACAGGGGGCTCCTACAATGAGCAGTTCTTC. V is TRBV19 and J is TRBJ2-1; 8 nucleotides match TRBD1. With V trimmed by 10 bases and J by 0 bases, 8 bases remained unmatched. The CDR3 spans 15 residues. Germline V CDR1 and CDR2: LNHDA, SQIVND (reference sequence).

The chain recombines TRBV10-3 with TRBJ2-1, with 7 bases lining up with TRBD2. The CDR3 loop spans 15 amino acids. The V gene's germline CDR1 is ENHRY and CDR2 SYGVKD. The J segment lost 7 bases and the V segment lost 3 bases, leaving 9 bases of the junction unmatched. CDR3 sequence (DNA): TGTGCCATCAGTGACCCCATGCGGGGGAGGAATGAGCAGTTCTTC. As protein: CAISDPMRGRNEQFF.

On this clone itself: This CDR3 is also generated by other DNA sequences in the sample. The CDR3 loop is CASRGSNQPQHF. Here the CDR3 DNA reads TGTGCCAGTAGGGGTTCAAATCAGCCCCAGCATTTT. The V gene is TRBV19, the J gene TRBJ1-5; D is undetermined. The CDR3 has 12 amino acids. Germline CDR1 is LNHDA and CDR2 is SQIVND (reference sequence). Between the trimmed V and J ends, which lost 6 bases and 4 bases, there was a span of 7 bases.

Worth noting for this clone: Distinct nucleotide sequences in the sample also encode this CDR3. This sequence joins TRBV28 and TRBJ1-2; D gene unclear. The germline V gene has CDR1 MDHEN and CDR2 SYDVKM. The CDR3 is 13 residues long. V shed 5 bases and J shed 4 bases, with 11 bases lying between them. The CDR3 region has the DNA TGTGCCAGCAGTCTTGGACGGATCTATGGCTACACCTTC. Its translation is CASSLGRIYGYTF.

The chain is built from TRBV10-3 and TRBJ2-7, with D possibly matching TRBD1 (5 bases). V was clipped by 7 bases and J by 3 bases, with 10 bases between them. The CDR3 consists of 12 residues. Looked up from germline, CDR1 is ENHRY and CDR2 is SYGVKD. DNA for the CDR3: TGTGCCATCAAGCCCGACAGCTACGAGCAGTACTTC. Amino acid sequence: CAIKPDSYEQYF.

The chain's CDR3 is CASSLAGGVVAFF. Here the CDR3 DNA reads TGTGCCAGCAGCTTGGCGGGCGGTGTAGTAGCTTTCTTT. V gene TRBV5-5 combines with J gene TRBJ1-1; D remains ambiguous. The CDR3 is 13 residues long. Per germline, CDR1 SGHKS and CDR2 YYEKEE (reference sequence). V shed 0 bases and J shed 10 bases, with 13 bases lying between them.

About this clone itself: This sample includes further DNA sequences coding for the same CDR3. This CDR3 reads CSATYNEQFF. In DNA form, the CDR3 reads TGCAGTGCTACATACAATGAGCAGTTCTTC. This sequence joins TRBV20-1 and TRBJ2-1, with D unclear. The CDR3 totals 10 residues. V lost 4 bases and J 4 bases, leaving 2 bases between the germline ends. Germline V gene lookup returns CDR1 DFQATT and CDR2 SNEGSKA (reference sequence).

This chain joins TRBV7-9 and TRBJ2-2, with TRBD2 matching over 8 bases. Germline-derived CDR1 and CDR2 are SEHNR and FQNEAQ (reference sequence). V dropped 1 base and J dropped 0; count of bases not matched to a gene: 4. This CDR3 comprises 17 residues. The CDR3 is CASSLVYSGANTGELFF. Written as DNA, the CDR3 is TGTGCCAGCAGCTTAGTTTATAGCGGGGCGAACACCGGGGAGCTGTTTTTT.